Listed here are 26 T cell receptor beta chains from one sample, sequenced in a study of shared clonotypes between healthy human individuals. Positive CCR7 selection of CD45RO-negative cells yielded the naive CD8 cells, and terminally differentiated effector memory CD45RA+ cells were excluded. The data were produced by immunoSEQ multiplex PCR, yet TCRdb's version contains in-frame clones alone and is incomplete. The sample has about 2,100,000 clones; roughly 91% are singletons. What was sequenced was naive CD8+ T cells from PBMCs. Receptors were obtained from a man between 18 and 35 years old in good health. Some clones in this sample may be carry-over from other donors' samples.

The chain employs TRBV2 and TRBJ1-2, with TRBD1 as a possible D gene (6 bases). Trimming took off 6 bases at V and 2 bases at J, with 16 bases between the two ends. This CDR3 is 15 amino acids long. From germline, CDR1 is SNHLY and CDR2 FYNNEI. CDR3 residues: CASSPLGGLNYGYTF. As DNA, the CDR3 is TGTGCCAGCAGCCCCCTCGGGGGGCTCAACTATGGCTACACCTTC.

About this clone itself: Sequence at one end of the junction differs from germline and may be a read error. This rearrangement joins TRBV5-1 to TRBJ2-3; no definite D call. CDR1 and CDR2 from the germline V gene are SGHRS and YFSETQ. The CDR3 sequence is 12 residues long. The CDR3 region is CASSLSKDTQYF. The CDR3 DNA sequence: TGCGCCAGCAGCTTAAGCAAAGATACGCAGTATTTT.

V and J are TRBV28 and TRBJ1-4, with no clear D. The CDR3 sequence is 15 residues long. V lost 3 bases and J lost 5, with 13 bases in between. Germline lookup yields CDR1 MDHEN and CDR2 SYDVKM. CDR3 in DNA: TGTGCCAGCAGTTTGAGGGAGGCAGGCAATGAAAAACTGTTTTTT. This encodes CASSLREAGNEKLFF.

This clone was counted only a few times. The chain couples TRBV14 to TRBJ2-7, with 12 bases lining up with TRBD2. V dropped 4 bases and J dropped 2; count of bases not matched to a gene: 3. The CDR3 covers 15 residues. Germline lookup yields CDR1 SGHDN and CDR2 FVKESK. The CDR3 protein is CASSPTSGSPYEQYF. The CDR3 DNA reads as TGTGCCAGCAGCCCGACTAGCGGGAGCCCCTACGAGCAGTACTTC. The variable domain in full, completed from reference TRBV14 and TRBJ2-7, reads EAGVTQFPSHSVIEKGQTVTLRCDPISGHDNLYWYRRVMGKEIKFLLHFVKESKQDESGMPNNRFLAERTGGTYSTLKVQPAELEDSGVYFCASSPTSGSPYEQYFGPGTRLTVT.

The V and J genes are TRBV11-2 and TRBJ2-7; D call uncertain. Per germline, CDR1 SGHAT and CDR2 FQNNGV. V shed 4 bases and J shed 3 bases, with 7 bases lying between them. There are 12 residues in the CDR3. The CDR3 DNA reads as TGTGCCAGCAGCTCCCCGGGCTACGAGCAGTACTTC. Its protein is CASSSPGYEQYF.

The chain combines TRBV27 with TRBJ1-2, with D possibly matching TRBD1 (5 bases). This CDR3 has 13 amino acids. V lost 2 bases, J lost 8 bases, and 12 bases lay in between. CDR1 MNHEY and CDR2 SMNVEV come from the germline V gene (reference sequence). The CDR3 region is CASSLLGTSGYTF. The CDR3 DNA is TGTGCCAGCAGTTTACTTGGGACTTCGGGCTACACCTTC.

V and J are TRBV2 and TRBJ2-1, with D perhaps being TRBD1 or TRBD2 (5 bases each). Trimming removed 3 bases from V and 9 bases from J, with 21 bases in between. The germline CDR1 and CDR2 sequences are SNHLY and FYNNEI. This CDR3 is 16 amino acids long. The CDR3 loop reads CASSEPTGTPPSEQFF. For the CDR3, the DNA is TGTGCCAGCAGTGAGCCCACCGGGACCCCACCGAGTGAGCAGTTCTTC.

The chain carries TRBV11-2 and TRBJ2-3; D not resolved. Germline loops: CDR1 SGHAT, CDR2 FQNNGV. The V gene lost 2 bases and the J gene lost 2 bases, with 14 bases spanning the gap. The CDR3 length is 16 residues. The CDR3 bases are TGTGCCAGCAGCTTAAAACTCTCCTACGCCACAGATACGCAGTATTTT. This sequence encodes CASSLKLSYATDTQYF.

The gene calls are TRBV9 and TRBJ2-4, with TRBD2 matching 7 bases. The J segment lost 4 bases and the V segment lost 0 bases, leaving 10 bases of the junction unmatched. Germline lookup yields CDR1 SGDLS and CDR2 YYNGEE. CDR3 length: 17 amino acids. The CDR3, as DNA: TGTGCCAGCAGCGTAGGTCCCTCCCGGGGGGAGAAAAACATTCAGTACTTC. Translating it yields CASSVGPSRGEKNIQYF.

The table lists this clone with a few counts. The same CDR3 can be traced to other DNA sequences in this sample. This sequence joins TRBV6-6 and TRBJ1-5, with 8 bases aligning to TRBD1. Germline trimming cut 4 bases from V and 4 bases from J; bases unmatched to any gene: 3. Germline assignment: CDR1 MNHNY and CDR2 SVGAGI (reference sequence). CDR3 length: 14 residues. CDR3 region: CASSWTGRNQPQHF. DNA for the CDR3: TGTGCCAGCAGTTGGACAGGGAGGAATCAGCCCCAGCATTTT.

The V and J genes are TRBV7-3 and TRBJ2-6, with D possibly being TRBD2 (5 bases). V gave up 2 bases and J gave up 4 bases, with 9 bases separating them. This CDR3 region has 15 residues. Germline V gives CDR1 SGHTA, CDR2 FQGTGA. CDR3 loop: CASSLPRAGANVLTF. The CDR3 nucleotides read TGTGCCAGCAGCTTACCGAGGGCCGGGGCCAACGTCCTGACTTTC.

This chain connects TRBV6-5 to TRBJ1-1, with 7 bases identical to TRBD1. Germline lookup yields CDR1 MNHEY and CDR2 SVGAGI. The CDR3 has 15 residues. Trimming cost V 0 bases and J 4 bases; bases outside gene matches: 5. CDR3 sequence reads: CASSYSTTGFTEAFF. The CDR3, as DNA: TGTGCCAGCAGTTACTCCACGACAGGGTTCACTGAAGCTTTCTTT.

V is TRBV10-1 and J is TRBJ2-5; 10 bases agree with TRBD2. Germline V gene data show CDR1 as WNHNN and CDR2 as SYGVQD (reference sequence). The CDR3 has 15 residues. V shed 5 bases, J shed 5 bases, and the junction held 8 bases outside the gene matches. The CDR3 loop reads CASSPGTSVGETQYF. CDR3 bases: TGCGCCAGCAGTCCCGGGACTAGCGTAGGGGAGACCCAGTACTTC.

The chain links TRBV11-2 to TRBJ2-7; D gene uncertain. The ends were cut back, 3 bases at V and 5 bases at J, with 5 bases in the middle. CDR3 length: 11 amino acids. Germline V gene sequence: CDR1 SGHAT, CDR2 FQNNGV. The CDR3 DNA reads TGTGCCAGCAGCTTTGGAAACGAGCAGTACTTC. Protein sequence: CASSFGNEQYF.

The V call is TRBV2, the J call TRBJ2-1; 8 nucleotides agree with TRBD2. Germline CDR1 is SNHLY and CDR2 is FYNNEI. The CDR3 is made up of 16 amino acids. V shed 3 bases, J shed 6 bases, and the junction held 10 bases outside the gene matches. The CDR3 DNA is TGTGCCAGCAGTGATTCCGCGGGAGGATCATCCAATGAGCAGTTCTTC. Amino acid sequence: CASSDSAGGSSNEQFF. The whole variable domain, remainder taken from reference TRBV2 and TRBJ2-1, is EPEVTQTPSHQVTQMGQEVILRCVPISNHLYFYWYRQILGQKVEFLVSFYNNEISEKSEIFDDQFSVERPDGSNFTLKIRSTKLEDSAMYFCASSDSAGGSSNEQFFGPGTRLTVL.

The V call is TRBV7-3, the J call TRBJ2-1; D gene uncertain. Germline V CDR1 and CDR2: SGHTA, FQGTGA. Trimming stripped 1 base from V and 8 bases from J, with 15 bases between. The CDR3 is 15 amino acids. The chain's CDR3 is CASSLIGSWVDEQFF. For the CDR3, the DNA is TGTGCCAGCAGCTTAATCGGCAGCTGGGTGGATGAGCAGTTCTTC.

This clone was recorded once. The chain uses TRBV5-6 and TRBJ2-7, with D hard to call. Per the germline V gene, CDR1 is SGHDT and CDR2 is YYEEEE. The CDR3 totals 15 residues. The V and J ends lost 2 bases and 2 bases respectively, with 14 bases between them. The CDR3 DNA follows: TGTGCCAGCAGCTTTTTTGAAACGGTAACCTACGAGCAGTACTTC. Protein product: CASSFFETVTYEQYF.

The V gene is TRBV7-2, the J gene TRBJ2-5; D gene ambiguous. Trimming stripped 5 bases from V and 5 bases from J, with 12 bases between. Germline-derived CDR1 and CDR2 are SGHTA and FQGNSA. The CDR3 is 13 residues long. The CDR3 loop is CASSPLSTETQYF. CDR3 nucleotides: TGTGCCAGCAGCCCACTTAGTACCGAGACCCAGTACTTC.

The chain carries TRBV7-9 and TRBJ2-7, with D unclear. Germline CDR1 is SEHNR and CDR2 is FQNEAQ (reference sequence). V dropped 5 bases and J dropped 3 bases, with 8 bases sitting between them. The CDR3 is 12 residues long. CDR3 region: CASSVELYEQYF. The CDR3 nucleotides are TGTGCCAGCAGCGTGGAACTCTACGAGCAGTACTTC.

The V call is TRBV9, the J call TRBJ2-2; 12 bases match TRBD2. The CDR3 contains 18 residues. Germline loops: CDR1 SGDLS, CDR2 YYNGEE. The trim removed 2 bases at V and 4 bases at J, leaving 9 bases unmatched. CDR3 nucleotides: TGTGCCAGCAGCGTTCATCCGGGACTAGCGGGTGCCACCGGGGAGCTGTTTTTT. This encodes CASSVHPGLAGATGELFF.

CDR3 sequence reads: CASSFRGMSRNQPQHF. The CDR3 nucleotides read TGTGCCAGCAGTTTTAGGGGCATGAGTCGCAATCAGCCCCAGCATTTT. The genes are TRBV28 and TRBJ1-5; D is possibly TRBD1 (5 bases). Germline V gives CDR1 MDHEN, CDR2 SYDVKM. V was trimmed by 3 bases and J by 2 bases, leaving 14 bases between them. The CDR3 runs 16 residues. The variable domain in full, with the rest retrieved from reference TRBV28 and TRBJ1-5, is DVKVTQSSRYLVKRTGEKVFLECVQDMDHENMFWYRQDPGLGLRLIYFSYDVKMKEKGDIPEGYSVSREKKERFSLILESASTNQTSMYLCASSFRGMSRNQPQHFGDGTRLSIL.

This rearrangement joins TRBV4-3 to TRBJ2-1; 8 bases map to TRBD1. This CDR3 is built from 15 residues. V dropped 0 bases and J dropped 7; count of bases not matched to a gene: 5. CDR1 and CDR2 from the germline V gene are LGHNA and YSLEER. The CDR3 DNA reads TGCGCCAGCAGCCAAGATCCGAGACAGGGGAATGAGCAGTTCTTC. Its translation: CASSQDPRQGNEQFF.

Here the CDR3 reads CASSGGAYEQYF. CDR3 nucleotide sequence: TGTGCCAGCAGTGGGGGGGCCTACGAGCAGTACTTC. This chain joins TRBV6-1 and TRBJ2-7; D might be TRBD2 (6 bases). V was cut by 4 bases and J by 2 bases, with 6 bases left in between. This CDR3 is built from 12 residues. The germline CDR1 and CDR2 sequences are MNHNS and SASEGT.

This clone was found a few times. Written as DNA, the CDR3 is TGTGCCAGTAGTATGGTCGGGCTTTGGACTGAAGCTTTCTTT. Translation: CASSMVGLWTEAFF. The chain links TRBV19 to TRBJ1-1, with D unresolved. Germline loops: CDR1 LNHDA, CDR2 SQIVND (reference sequence). There are 14 residues in the CDR3. V was shortened by 3 bases and J by 5 bases, with 13 bases between the two germline ends.

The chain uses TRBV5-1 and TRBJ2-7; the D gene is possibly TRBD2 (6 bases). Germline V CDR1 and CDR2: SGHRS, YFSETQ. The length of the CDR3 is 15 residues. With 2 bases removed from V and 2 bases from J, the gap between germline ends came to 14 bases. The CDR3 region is CASSFIKEGTYEQYF. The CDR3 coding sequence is TGCGCCAGCAGCTTTATAAAGGAGGGGACCTACGAGCAGTACTTC.

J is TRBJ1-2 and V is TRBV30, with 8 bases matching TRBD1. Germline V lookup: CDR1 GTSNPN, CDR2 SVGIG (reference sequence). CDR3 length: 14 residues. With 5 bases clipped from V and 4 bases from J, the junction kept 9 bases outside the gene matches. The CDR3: CAWGGQGVFYGYTF. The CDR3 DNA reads TGTGCCTGGGGCGGACAGGGTGTGTTCTATGGCTACACCTTC.